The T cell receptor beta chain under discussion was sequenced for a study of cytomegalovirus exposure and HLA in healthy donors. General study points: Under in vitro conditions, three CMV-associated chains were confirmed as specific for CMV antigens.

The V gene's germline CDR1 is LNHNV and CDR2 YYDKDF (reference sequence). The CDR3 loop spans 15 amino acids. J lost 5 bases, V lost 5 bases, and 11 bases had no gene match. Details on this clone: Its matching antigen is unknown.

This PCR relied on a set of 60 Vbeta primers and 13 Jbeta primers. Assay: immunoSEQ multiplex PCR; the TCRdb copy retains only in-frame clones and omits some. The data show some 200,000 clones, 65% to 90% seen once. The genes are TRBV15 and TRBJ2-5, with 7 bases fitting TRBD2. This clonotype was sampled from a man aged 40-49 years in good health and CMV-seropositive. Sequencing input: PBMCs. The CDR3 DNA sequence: TGTGCCACCAGCGGCTGGGGGGAAGCGGGGGAGACCCAGTACTTC. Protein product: CATSGWGEAGETQYF.